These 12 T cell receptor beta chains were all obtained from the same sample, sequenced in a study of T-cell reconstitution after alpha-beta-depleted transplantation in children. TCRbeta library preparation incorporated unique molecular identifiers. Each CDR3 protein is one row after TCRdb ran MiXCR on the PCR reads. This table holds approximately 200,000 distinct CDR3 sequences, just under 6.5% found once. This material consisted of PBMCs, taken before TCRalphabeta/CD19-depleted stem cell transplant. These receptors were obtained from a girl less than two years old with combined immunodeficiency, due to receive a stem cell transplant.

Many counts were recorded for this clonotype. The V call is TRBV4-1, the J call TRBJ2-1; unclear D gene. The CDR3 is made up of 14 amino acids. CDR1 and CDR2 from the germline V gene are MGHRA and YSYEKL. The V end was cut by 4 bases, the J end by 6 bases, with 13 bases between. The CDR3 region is CASSLAVSINEQFF. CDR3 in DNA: TGCGCCAGCAGCCTGGCAGTTTCAATCAATGAGCAGTTCTTC.

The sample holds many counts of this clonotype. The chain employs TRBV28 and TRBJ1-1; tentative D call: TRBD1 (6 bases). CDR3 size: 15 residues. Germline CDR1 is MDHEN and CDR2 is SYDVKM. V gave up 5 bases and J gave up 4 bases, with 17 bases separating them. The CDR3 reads CASSIQGGGVTEAFF. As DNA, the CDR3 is TGTGCCAGCAGTATTCAGGGAGGGGGAGTCACTGAAGCTTTCTTT.

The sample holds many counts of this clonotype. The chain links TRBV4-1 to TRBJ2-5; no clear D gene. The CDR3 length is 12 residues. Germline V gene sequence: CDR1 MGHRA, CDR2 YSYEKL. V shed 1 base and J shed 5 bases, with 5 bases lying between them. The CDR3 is CASSQVMETQYF. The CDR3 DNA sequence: TGCGCCAGCAGCCAAGTTATGGAGACCCAGTACTTC.

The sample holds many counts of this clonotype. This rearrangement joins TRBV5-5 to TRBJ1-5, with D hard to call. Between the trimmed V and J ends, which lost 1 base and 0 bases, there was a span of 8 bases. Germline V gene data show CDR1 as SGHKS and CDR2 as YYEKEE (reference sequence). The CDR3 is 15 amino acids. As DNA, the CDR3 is TGTGCCAGCAGCTTGAGAGGGTTTAGCAATCAGCCCCAGCATTTT. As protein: CASSLRGFSNQPQHF.

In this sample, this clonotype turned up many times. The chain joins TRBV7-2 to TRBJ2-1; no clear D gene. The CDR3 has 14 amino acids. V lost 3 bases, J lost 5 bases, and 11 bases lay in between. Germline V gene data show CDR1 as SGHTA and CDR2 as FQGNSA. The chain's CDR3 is CASSFPLLDNEQFF. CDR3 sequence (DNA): TGTGCCAGCAGCTTCCCCCTTCTCGACAATGAGCAGTTCTTC.

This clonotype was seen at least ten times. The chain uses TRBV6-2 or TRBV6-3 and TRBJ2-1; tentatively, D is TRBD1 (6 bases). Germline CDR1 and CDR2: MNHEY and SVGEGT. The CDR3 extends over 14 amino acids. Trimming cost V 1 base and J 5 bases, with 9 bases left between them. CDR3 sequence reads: CASSYWGTNNEQFF. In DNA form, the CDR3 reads TGTGCCAGCAGTTACTGGGGGACAAACAATGAGCAGTTCTTC.

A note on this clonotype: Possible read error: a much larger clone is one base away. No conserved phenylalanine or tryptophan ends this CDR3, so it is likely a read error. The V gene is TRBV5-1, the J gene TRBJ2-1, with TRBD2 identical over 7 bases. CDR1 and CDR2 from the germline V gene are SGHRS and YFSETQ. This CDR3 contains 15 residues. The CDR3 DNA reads TGCGCCATCAGCTTCCTAGCGGTGGAACTAAATGAGCAGTTCCTC. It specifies CAISFLAVELNEQFL.

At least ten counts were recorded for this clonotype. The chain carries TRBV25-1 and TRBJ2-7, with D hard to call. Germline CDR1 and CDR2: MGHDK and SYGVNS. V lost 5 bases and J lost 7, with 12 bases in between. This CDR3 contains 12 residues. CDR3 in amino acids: CASSLALSEQYF. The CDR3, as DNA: TGTGCCAGCAGTCTCGCGCTTTCTGAGCAGTACTTC.

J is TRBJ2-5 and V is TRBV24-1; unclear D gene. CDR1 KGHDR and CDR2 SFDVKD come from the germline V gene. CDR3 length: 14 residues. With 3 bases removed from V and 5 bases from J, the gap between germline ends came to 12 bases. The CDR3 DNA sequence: TGTGCCACCAGTGATGGACGGGTAAGGGAGACCCAGTACTTC. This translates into CATSDGRVRETQYF.

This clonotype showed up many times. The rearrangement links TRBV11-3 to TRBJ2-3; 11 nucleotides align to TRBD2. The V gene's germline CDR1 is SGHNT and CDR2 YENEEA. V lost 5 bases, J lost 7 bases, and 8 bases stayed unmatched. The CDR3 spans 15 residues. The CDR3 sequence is CASSKTSGSPNTQYF. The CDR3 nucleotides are TGTGCCAGCAGCAAAACTAGCGGGAGTCCCAATACGCAGTATTTT.

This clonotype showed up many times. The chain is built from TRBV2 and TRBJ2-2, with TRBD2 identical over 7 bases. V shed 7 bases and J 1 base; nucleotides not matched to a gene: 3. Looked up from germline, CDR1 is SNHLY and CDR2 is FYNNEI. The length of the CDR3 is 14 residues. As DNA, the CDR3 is TGTGCCAGCAAGCTAGCGGAGAACACCGGGGAGCTGTTTTTT. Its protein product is CASKLAENTGELFF.

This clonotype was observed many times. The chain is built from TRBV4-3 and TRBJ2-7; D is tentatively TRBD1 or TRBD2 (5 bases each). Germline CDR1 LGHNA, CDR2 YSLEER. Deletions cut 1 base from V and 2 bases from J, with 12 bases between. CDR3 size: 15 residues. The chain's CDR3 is CASSQATVGAYEQYF. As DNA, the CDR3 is TGCGCCAGCAGCCAAGCTACTGTGGGGGCCTACGAGCAGTACTTC.